There are many counts of the clone carrying this T cell receptor (beta chain). Antigen specificity is unknown. V shed 0 bases and J shed 0 bases, with 21 bases lying between them. The CDR3 totals 21 residues. The germline CDR1 and CDR2 sequences are MNHEY and SMNVEV (reference sequence). Diagnosis rested on symptoms, serum thyroxine and TRAb, thyroid ultrasound, and orbital computed tomography. The investigators amplified TCR beta CDR3 regions from RNA transcripts. The TCR CDR3 first-round RT-PCR relied on the HTBI primer set. TCRdb re-called the multiplex PCR reads with MiXCR, one entry per CDR3 protein. The data contain approximately 710,000 distinct CDR3 sequences, 15% to 20% of them singletons. The data belong to a study of T cells in Graves' hyperthyroidism and ophthalmopathy. Whole-study findings and limits: Most thyroid clonotypes that were expanded above 0.001 also turned up in blood.

The origin of this receptor is a man over 45 with Graves' hyperthyroidism. The sequenced sample was blood. This chain uses TRBV27 with TRBJ1-6; no definite D call. The chain's CDR3 is CASSLSGRTAVLSSYNSPLHF. In DNA form, the CDR3 reads TGTGCCAGCAGTTTATCGGGCCGGACGGCCGTCCTGAGCTCCTATAATTCACCCCTCCACTTT.